One sample yielded the 2 T cell receptor beta chains listed below, sequenced in a study of blood T cell repertoires in COVID-19. The assay was immunoSEQ multiplex PCR, and TCRdb's table has in-frame clones only and misses some. This repertoire shows approximately 150,000 clones, 70% to 90% found once; its top ten account for approximately 10%. The sample was peripheral blood. The receptor source for this set is a human donor in a cohort sampled during active COVID-19.

This chain uses TRBV27 with TRBJ1-1; TRBD1 matches 7 bases. The germline gives CDR1 MNHEY, CDR2 SMNVEV (reference sequence). The CDR3 has 17 amino acids. Trimming took 1 base from V and 4 from J; bases not matched to a gene: 12. The CDR3 nucleotides read TGTGCCAGCAGTTTATTGAAGACAGGGATCTTGGGCACTGAAGCTTTCTTT. It specifies CASSLLKTGILGTEAFF.

A single count supports this clone. The chain links TRBV6-5 to TRBJ2-2, with a tentative D call TRBD1 (6 bases). The V gene lost 2 bases and the J gene lost 4 bases, with 11 bases spanning the gap. The CDR3 covers 15 residues. Germline CDR1 is MNHEY and CDR2 is SVGAGI. CDR3 sequence: CASSYRGLSTGELFF. CDR3 nucleotides: TGTGCCAGCAGTTACAGGGGGTTAAGCACCGGGGAGCTGTTTTTT.